This is a list of T cell receptor beta chains from one sample in a study of shared clonotypes between healthy human individuals. Method: immunoSEQ multiplex PCR; TCRdb's copy keeps in-frame clones and lacks some. The table includes approximately 110,000 clones, roughly 66% detected once. The material sequenced was memory CD8+ T cells sorted from blood. The receptors derive from a woman aged 30 to 39 in good health. Each CDR3 is given with its conserved first and last residue. Fields, in order: CDR3 DNA, CDR3 protein, V gene, J gene, D gene, CDR3 length, clone size. A D gene is named only where the DNA matches it firmly. Expanded clones get a size class; other rows say once, few or many, or leave the size out.

DNA: TGTGCCAGTAGTTCCGGGACAGAGGCGGTTGGTGAGCCCCAGCATTTT
CDR3: CASSSGTEAVGEPQHF
V: TRBV19
J: TRBJ1-5
D: TRBD1
length: 16
size: NA

DNA: TGTGCCAGCAGTTACGGGGGGGTTTACGAGCAGTACTTC
CDR3: CASSYGGVYEQYF
V: TRBV6-6
J: TRBJ2-7
D: TRBD2
length: 13
size: once

DNA: TGCGCCAGCAGCCCGGATCGATACTCTGGAAACACCATATATTTT
CDR3: CASSPDRYSGNTIYF
V: TRBV5-1
J: TRBJ1-3
D: NA
length: 15
size: NA

DNA: TGTGCCAGCAGTGACCGGGAGTTTGGCACCGGGGAGCTGTTTTTT
CDR3: CASSDREFGTGELFF
V: TRBV6-4
J: TRBJ2-2
D: NA
length: 15
size: NA

DNA: TGCAGCGTCCGGGACAGACTGAACACTGAAGCTTTCTTT
CDR3: CSVRDRLNTEAFF
V: TRBV29-1
J: TRBJ1-1
D: TRBD1
length: 13
size: NA

DNA: TGCGCCAGCAGCTTGGTTGGACAGGGGGCGGCTGAGGAGCTGTTTTTT
CDR3: CASSLVGQGAAEELFF
V: TRBV5-1
J: TRBJ2-2
D: TRBD1
length: 16
size: NA

DNA: TGTGCCAGCAGCTTCGGGCGCACAGGGTCGTTCTTC
CDR3: CASSFGRTGSFF
V: TRBV7-9
J: TRBJ2-1
D: NA
length: 12
size: once

DNA: TGTGCCAGCCTGGGACTCCCAGGGTACGAGCAGTACTTC
CDR3: CASLGLPGYEQYF
V: TRBV11-2
J: TRBJ2-7
D: NA
length: 13
size: NA

DNA: TGTGCCAGCAGCGCGTTAGGAGCTTTCTTT
CDR3: CASSALGAFF
V: TRBV21-1
J: TRBJ1-1
D: NA
length: 10
size: NA

DNA: TGTGCCAGCAGCCCCGGCAGGTTAAGGGAGACCCAGTACTTC
CDR3: CASSPGRLRETQYF
V: TRBV5-4
J: TRBJ2-5
D: NA
length: 14
size: once

DNA: TGTGCCAGCAGCTCTACCGGGTTGAGCGCAGATACGCAGTATTTT
CDR3: CASSSTGLSADTQYF
V: TRBV11-2
J: TRBJ2-3
D: NA
length: 15
size: NA

DNA: TGTGCCAGCAGCTCCCTGACAGGGTCAATAAGATACTATGGCTACACCTTC
CDR3: CASSSLTGSIRYYGYTF
V: TRBV7-9
J: TRBJ1-2
D: TRBD1
length: 17
size: NA

DNA: TGTGCCAGCAGCTCTTTTCGGGCCAGCCCCTGGGAGCAGTACTTC
CDR3: CASSSFRASPWEQYF
V: TRBV11-2
J: TRBJ2-7
D: NA
length: 15
size: once